This TCR beta chain was captured in a study of cytotoxic CD8 clonotypes in ibrutinib-treated CLL. Data came from immunoSEQ multiplex PCR; TCRdb stores just in-frame clones and leaves some out. The repertoire includes 150,000 to 200,000 clones, nearly 90% of them detected once, and 3% sits in the top ten. As for this clone: Its specificity is not known.

Trimming took 3 bases from V and 8 from J; bases not matched to a gene: 5. The CDR3 has 13 amino acids. Germline V gives CDR1 SGHTA, CDR2 FQGNSA. Study results and caveats: At ibrutinib response, clonality increased, and at progression it declined back toward baseline. The study found baseline clonality above age-matched healthy donors, tracking circulating CD8+ T-cell counts.

Material: PBMCs, obtained at disease progression, from a patient treated with ibrutinib. The chain employs TRBV7-2 and TRBJ1-2; TRBD1 agrees at 8 bases. The sequence derives from a human donor with chronic lymphocytic leukemia. In DNA form, the CDR3 reads TGTGCCAGCAGCTTTACAGGGGGTGGCGGCTACACCTTC. It is translated as CASSFTGGGGYTF.